Given below is one TCR beta chain in context. V lost 7 bases, J lost 2 bases, and 15 bases lay in between. This CDR3 has 14 amino acids. The germline gives CDR1 SGHRS, CDR2 YFSETQ. This entry is derived from a study of blood T cell repertoires in COVID-19. Assay used: immunoSEQ multiplex PCR; TCRdb lists only in-frame clones, some missing. The sample has roughly 250,000 clones, around four fifths seen once; the top ten hold over 3%. The sequenced sample was peripheral blood. The clonotype comes from a woman aged 40 to 55 with active or convalescent COVID-19. The rearrangement joins TRBV5-1 to TRBJ1-1; the D gene is possibly TRBD1 (6 bases). The CDR3, as DNA: TGCGCCAGCTGCCAGGGGCCTGCTAACACTGAAGCTTTCTTT. Translating gives CASCQGPANTEAFF.